This T cell receptor (beta chain) was identified in a study of high-grade serous ovarian cancer treatment subgroups. Looking at the study overall: Each sample yielded on average roughly 7,000 unique TCR beta rearrangements from 11,000 to 15,000 reads.

V was shortened by 5 bases and J by 2 bases, with 8 bases between the two germline ends. This CDR3 has 13 residues. Germline values: CDR1 LNHDA, CDR2 SQIVND (reference sequence). Findings and caveats of the study: Bulk tumor TCR sequencing gave no spatial information. Different patients shared almost no repertoire; same-patient tumors shared about 0.1 to 0.79.

Repertoires were generated with immunoSEQ multiplex PCR, while TCRdb's copy carries only in-frame clones and drops some. The table has about 870 clones, more than 75% seen once. The tumor samples were collected prior to definitive surgery or chemotherapy. A note on this clone: Its specificity is unknown.

V usage is TRBV19 and J usage is TRBJ2-3; D gene uncertain. The sequence was collected from a human donor with high-grade serous ovarian cancer. Sequenced material: tumor tissue. The CDR3 sequence: CASSLAITDTQYF. CDR3 coding DNA: TGTGCCAGTAGTCTGGCTATCACAGATACGCAGTATTTT.